A single sample is the source of the 5 T cell receptor beta chains below, sequenced in a study of radiotherapy plus CTLA-4 blockade in lung cancer (dated by TCRdb to 2017 to 2018). Library creation used the immunoSEQ multiplex PCR assay. TCRdb obtained this table from immuneACCESS and retained in-frame rearrangements with V and J assigned. These tables miss some clones; where compared with another copy, unresolved V genes account for less than half of the shortfall, and the remainder is unexplained. The sample data list about 49,000 clones, and about 88% of these were observed just once. The ten largest clones add up to 7.8% of the sample. Specimen: peripheral blood, collected from a patient treated with radiotherapy plus ipilimumab. The receptors originated from a human donor with non-small cell lung cancer whose response to radiotherapy plus ipilimumab could not be evaluated.

For this clone: A read error may produce the germline difference seen at one junction end. This sample also contains other DNA sequences that code for the same CDR3. The chain has TRBV5-6 and TRBJ1-1, with D possibly matching TRBD1 (6 bases). The germline CDR1 and CDR2 sequences are SGHDT and YYEEEE. CDR3 length: 16 amino acids. DNA of the CDR3: TGTGCCAGCAGCTTGGGGGGACATTGGGTTAGGACTGAAGCTTTCTTC. It codes for CASSLGGHWVRTEAFF.

The chain joins TRBV9 to TRBJ1-2, with a tentative D call TRBD1 (5 bases). This CDR3 spans 13 amino acids. The ends were cut back, 0 bases at V and 4 bases at J, with 7 bases in the middle. Germline CDR1 SGDLS, CDR2 YYNGEE. CDR3 protein: CASSVGGVYGYTF. CDR3 DNA: TGTGCCAGCAGCGTAGGGGGCGTCTATGGCTACACCTTC.

The rearrangement joins TRBV7-9 to TRBJ2-2, with D perhaps matching TRBD2 (5 bases). V lost 5 bases to trimming and J lost 8 bases, with 18 bases between them. Germline CDR1 and CDR2: SEHNR and FQNEAQ (reference sequence). CDR3 length: 15 residues. The CDR3 nucleotides read TGTGCCAGCAGCAGGGCCCCGGTGGGAGAAGGGGAGCTGTTTTTT. It yields the protein CASSRAPVGEGELFF.

This rearrangement joins TRBV10-1 to TRBJ2-1, with a possible D match to TRBD2 (7 bases). V was clipped by 8 bases and J by 5 bases, with 10 bases between them. CDR3 length: 12 residues. The germline V gene encodes CDR1 WNHNN and CDR2 SYGVQD (reference sequence). This CDR3 reads CASGGAHNEQFF. For the CDR3, the DNA is TGCGCCAGCGGGGGGGCCCACAATGAGCAGTTCTTC.

This chain uses TRBV6-5 with TRBJ1-5; 7 nucleotides line up with TRBD1. This CDR3 has 15 amino acids. Per germline, CDR1 MNHEY and CDR2 SVGAGI. V shed 5 bases, J shed 5 bases, and the junction held 9 bases outside the gene matches. The CDR3: CASSRTGTDYQPQHF. In DNA form, the CDR3 reads TGTGCCAGCAGTCGAACCGGGACAGACTATCAGCCCCAGCATTTT.